The present T cell receptor (beta chain) was sequenced within a study of OX40 agonist ivuxolimab in advanced cancers. Whole-study context: From roughly 20 to 79 years was the age range, with a mean of 60 years, and about 83% were male.

Whole-study results and caveats: In the expanded peripheral T cells, antigen specificity was never determined.

Excluded were patients having autoimmune disease history or systemic immunosuppression. Regarding this clone: The antigen is undetermined.

TCRdb keeps only in-frame clones here, not all; method: immunoSEQ multiplex PCR. The sample lists 79,000 or so clones, 85% occurring once. The specimen was CD4+ or CD8+ T cells sorted from blood, collected in a trial of the OX40 agonist ivuxolimab. This clonotype was sampled from an adult with an advanced solid tumor such as melanoma, head and neck, liver or kidney cancer.

CDR3 amino acids: CASRGMKLNTGELFF. The DNA for the CDR3 is TGCGCCAGCAGGGGGATGAAGCTGAACACCGGGGAGCTGTTTTTT. The gene calls are TRBV5-1 and TRBJ2-2; D is unresolved. The germline V gene has CDR1 SGHRS and CDR2 YFSETQ. The V end lost 5 bases, the J end lost 1 base, and 12 bases lay between the germline ends. This CDR3 has 15 amino acids. Together with reference TRBV5-1 and TRBJ2-2, the CDR3 gives the full variable domain: KAGVTQTPRYLIKTRGQQVTLSCSPISGHRSVSWYQQTPGQGLQFLFEYFSETQRNKGNFPGRFSGRQFSNSRSEMNVSTLELGDSALYLCASRGMKLNTGELFFGEGSRLTVL.